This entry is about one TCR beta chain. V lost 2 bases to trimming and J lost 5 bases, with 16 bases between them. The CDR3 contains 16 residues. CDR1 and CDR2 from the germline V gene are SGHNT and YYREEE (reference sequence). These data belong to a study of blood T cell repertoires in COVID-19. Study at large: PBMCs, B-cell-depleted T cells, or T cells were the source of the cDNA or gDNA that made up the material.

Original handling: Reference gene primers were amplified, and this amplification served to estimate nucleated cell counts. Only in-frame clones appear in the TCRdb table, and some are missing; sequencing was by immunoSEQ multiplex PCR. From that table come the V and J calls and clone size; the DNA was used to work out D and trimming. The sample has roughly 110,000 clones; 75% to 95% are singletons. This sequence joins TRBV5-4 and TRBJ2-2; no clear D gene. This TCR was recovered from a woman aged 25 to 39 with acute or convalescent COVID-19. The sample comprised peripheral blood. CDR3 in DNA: TGTGCCAGCAGCTTAGGCCAACATGCGGAGACCGGGGAGCTGTTTTTT. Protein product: CASSLGQHAETGELFF.